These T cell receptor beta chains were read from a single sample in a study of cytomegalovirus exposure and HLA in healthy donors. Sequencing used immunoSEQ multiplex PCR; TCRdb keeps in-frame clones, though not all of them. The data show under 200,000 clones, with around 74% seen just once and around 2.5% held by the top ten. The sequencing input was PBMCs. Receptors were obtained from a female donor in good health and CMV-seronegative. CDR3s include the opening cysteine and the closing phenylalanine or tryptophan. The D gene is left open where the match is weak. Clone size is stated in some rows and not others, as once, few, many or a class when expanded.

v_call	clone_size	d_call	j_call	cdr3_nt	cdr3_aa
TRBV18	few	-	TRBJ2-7	TGTGCCAGCTCACCGGGCCAGGGTAAGGAAGAGCAGTACTTC	CASSPGQGKEEQYF
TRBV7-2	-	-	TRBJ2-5	TGTGCCAGCAGCTTAGTCCGCAGTGGAGAGACCCAGTACTTC	CASSLVRSGETQYF
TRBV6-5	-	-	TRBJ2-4	TGTGCCAGCAGCTTACTTAATCAGGGCATTCAGTACTTC	CASSLLNQGIQYF
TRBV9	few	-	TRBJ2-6	TGTGCCAGCAGCGGCCCGGTGGGGGCCAACGTCCTGACTTTC	CASSGPVGANVLTF
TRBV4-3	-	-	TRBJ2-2	TGCGCCAGCAGCCAAGGGGCGGACCCGAGGGCCGGGGAGCTGTTTTTT	CASSQGADPRAGELFF
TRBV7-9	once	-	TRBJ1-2	TGTGCCAGCAACCCCCAGGGGCTCTATGGCTACACCTTC	CASNPQGLYGYTF
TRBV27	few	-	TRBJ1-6	TGTGCCAGCAGTTCACAGGTACCAAGCTCCTATAATTCACCCCTCCACTTT	CASSSQVPSSYNSPLHF
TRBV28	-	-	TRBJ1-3	TGTGCCAGCAGTTTATCTGCGGGGACTGGAAACACCATATATTTT	CASSLSAGTGNTIYF
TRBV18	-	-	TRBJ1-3	TGTGCCAGCTCACCGGGACTCCTCTCTGGAAACACCATATATTTT	CASSPGLLSGNTIYF
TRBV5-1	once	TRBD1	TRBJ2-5	TGCGCCAGCAGCCTCGGACAGGGAGAGACCCAGTACTTC	CASSLGQGETQYF
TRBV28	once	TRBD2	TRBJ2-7	TGTGCCAGCAGTTCTCTAGCGGGAGGTTCCTACGAGCAGTACTTC	CASSSLAGGSYEQYF
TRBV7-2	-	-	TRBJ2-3	TGTGCCAGCAGCCCCCGCCCCCCCCCAGGGGCAGATACGCAGTATTTT	CASSPRPPPGADTQYF
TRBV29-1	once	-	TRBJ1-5	TGCAGCGTTGGGGGGCAGGGAGGCAATCAGCCCCAGCATTTT	CSVGGQGGNQPQHF
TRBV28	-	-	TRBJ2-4	TGTGCCAGCAGTCCCGGACTCCGAGGAGCCAAAAACATTCAGTACTTC	CASSPGLRGAKNIQYF
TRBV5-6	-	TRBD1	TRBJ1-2	TGTGCCAGCAGCTTGTTAGGGGGCGATAACTATGGCTACACCTTC	CASSLLGGDNYGYTF
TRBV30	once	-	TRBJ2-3	TGTGCCTGGAAAGGACTACGAGGTGCAGATACGCAGTATTTT	CAWKGLRGADTQYF
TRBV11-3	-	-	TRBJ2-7	TGTGCCAGCAGCCCCAGCCGGGGAGACGAGCAGTACTTC	CASSPSRGDEQYF
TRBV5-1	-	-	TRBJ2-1	TGCGCCAGCAGCTTTGAGAATGAGCAGTTCTTC	CASSFENEQFF
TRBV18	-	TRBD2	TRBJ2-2	TGTGCCAGCTCACCGAGGGCTAGCGGGGGGCCGAACACCGGGGAGCTGTTTTTT	CASSPRASGGPNTGELFF
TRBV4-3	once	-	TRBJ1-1	TGCGCCAGCAGCAAATCTCGGGGGAGGAACACTGAAGCTTTCTTT	CASSKSRGRNTEAFF
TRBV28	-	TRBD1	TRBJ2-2	TGTGCCAGCAGTAAAGGGGGCCGGGTTCCCGGGGAGCTGTTTTTT	CASSKGGRVPGELFF
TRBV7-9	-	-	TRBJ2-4	TGTGCCAGCAGCTTGGGCCGAAGCAAGGCCAAAAACATTCAGTACTTC	CASSLGRSKAKNIQYF